A selection of T cell receptor beta chains follows, all from one sample in a study of shared clonotypes between healthy human individuals. Profiled with immunoSEQ multiplex PCR; TCRdb holds only in-frame clones, not every one. In the table there are just over 2,000,000 clones, 90% to 95% of which are singletons. Source material: naive CD4+ T cells sorted from blood. The receptor set was obtained from a young man in good health. CDR3s include the opening cysteine and the closing phenylalanine or tryptophan. D genes are given only for firm matches. The size of a clone is reported for some rows only, either as once, few or many, or as a class for expanded clones.

TRBV27,-,-,TRBJ2-7,CASSRPGWSEQYF,TGTGCCAGCAGCCGCCCGGGGTGGAGCGAGCAGTACTTC
TRBV5-4,TRBD2,-,TRBJ2-5,CASSLALAAQETQYF,TGTGCCAGCAGCTTGGCCCTAGCGGCCCAAGAGACCCAGTACTTC
TRBV4-2,TRBD1,-,TRBJ2-2,CASRQGQPLITGELFF,TGTGCCAGCAGACAGGGACAGCCTCTAATCACCGGGGAGCTGTTTTTT
TRBV19,-,-,TRBJ2-5,CASSAQETQYF,TGTGCCAGTAGTGCCCAAGAGACCCAGTACTTC
TRBV6-1,TRBD1,-,TRBJ1-3,CASSGQGRDTIYF,TGTGCCAGCAGTGGACAGGGAAGAGACACCATATATTTT
TRBV19,-,-,TRBJ1-5,CASSMEDYSNQPQHF,TGTGCCAGTAGTATGGAGGATTATAGCAATCAGCCCCAGCATTTT
TRBV11-2,TRBD1,once,TRBJ2-1,CASSPDRARNEQFF,TGTGCCAGCAGCCCCGACAGGGCTCGCAATGAGCAGTTCTTC
TRBV30,-,-,TRBJ2-4,CAWMDGALAKNIQYF,TGTGCCTGGATGGACGGAGCGCTAGCCAAAAACATTCAGTACTTC
TRBV30,-,once,TRBJ1-5,CAWSVRRGDNQPQHF,TGTGCCTGGAGTGTACGAAGGGGAGACAATCAGCCCCAGCATTTT
TRBV2,TRBD1,-,TRBJ1-6,CASSQGADHNSPLHF,TGTGCCAGCAGTCAGGGGGCAGATCATAATTCACCCCTCCACTTT
TRBV7-2,-,-,TRBJ1-1,CASSLASGWNTEAFF,TGTGCCAGCAGCTTAGCTTCGGGTTGGAACACTGAAGCTTTCTTT
TRBV5-1,TRBD1,many,TRBJ2-7,CASNLQGSDEQYF,TGCGCCAGCAACCTACAGGGGTCTGACGAGCAGTACTTC
TRBV6-1,TRBD1,-,TRBJ1-2,CASSELGMDRGNYGYTF,TGTGCCAGCAGTGAACTCGGGATGGACAGGGGAAACTATGGCTACACCTTC
TRBV19,TRBD1,-,TRBJ1-4,CASDRGLVGEKLFF,TGTGCCAGCGACAGGGGGCTGGTTGGTGAAAAACTGTTTTTT
TRBV10-3,-,-,TRBJ1-3,CAISGVGAGNTIYF,TGTGCCATCAGCGGTGTGGGAGCCGGAAACACCATATATTTT
TRBV6-6,-,-,TRBJ2-3,CASSFGLTDTQYF,TGTGCCAGCAGTTTTGGACTTACAGATACGCAGTATTTT
TRBV15,-,-,TRBJ1-1,CATSRGDGNTEAFF,TGTGCCACCAGCAGAGGGGACGGGAACACTGAAGCTTTCTTT
TRBV5-1,TRBD2,once,TRBJ2-3,CASSLGSSGGTDTQYF,TGCGCCAGCAGCTTGGGTTCTAGCGGAGGCACAGATACGCAGTATTTT
TRBV5-1,-,-,TRBJ2-7,CASRRVANYEQYF,TGCGCCAGCAGGCGGGTGGCCAACTACGAGCAGTACTTC
TRBV11-2,-,-,TRBJ1-5,CASSLDLGDNQPQHF,TGTGCCAGCAGCCTAGACCTGGGAGACAATCAGCCCCAGCATTTT
TRBV9,TRBD2,-,TRBJ2-4,CASSPRLAGVAKNIQYF,TGTGCCAGCAGCCCAAGACTAGCGGGAGTTGCCAAAAACATTCAGTACTTC
TRBV5-1,TRBD1,-,TRBJ2-2,CASSYTKGQGNTGELFF,TGCGCCAGCAGCTACACAAAGGGACAGGGGAACACCGGGGAGCTGTTTTTT
TRBV7-9,-,-,TRBJ1-2,CASSEGGFNGYTF,TGTGCCAGCAGCGAGGGGGGTTTCAATGGCTACACCTTC
TRBV6-6,TRBD1,-,TRBJ2-7,CASSQQGAHSYEQYF,TGTGCCAGCAGCCAACAGGGGGCCCACTCCTACGAGCAGTACTTC
TRBV4-1,-,-,TRBJ1-2,CASSSVGGKNYGYTF,TGCGCCAGCAGCTCGGTCGGAGGGAAAAACTATGGCTACACCTTC
TRBV18,-,-,TRBJ1-3,CASSPVPETRNTIYF,TGTGCCAGCTCCCCCGTTCCGGAAACTCGAAACACCATATATTTT
TRBV5-6,-,-,TRBJ2-1,CASVPSGAYNEQFF,TGTGCCAGCGTACCCTCCGGGGCCTACAATGAGCAGTTCTTC